The sequence of this T cell receptor (beta chain) was determined in a study of T-cell memory formation after mild COVID-19. MiXCR, run by TCRdb on the 5' RACE reads, gives a single entry per CDR3 protein. Of 350,000 or so distinct CDR3 sequences listed, less than 25% are singletons. The V segment lost 1 base and the J segment 4 bases; nucleotides outside the gene matches: 1. Germline V lookup: CDR1 DFQATT, CDR2 SNEGSKA (reference sequence). CDR3 length: 15 residues. The TCR comes from a man aged 18 to 35 who had mild COVID-19 (a few samples of this study predate the infection). Cell type and time point are not known. Sequenced input: PBMCs or a T cell subset sorted from them (not recorded which). J is TRBJ2-5 and V is TRBV20-1; 15 bases line up with TRBD2. CDR3 in amino acids: CSARGGLAGGETQYF. The CDR3 region has the DNA TGCAGTGCTAGAGGGGGACTAGCGGGGGGAGAGACCCAGTACTTC.